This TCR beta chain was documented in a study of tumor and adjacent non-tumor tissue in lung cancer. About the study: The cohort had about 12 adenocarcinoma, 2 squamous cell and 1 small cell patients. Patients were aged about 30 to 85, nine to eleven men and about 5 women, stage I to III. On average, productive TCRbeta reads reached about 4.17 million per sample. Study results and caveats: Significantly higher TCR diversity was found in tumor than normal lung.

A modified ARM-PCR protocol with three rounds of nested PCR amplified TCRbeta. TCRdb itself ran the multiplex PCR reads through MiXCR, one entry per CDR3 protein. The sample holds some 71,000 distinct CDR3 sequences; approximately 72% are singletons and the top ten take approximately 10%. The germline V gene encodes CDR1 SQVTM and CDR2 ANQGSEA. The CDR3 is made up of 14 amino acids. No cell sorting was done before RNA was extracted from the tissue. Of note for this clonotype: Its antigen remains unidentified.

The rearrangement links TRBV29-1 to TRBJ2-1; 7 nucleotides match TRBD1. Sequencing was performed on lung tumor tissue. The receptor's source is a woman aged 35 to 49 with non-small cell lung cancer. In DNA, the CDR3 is TGCAACGCAAACAGACAGGGCTCCCGCAATGAGCAGTTCTTC. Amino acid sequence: CNANRQGSRNEQFF.